These T cell receptor beta chains were read from a single sample in a study of long-term antiretroviral therapy in people with HIV. Produced via immunoSEQ multiplex PCR; TCRdb's table is partial and in-frame only. The repertoire has about 39,000 clones, 86% of them found once; the top ten carry 4%. The specimen comprised unsorted PBMCs, sampled 1.2 years after starting antiretroviral therapy. These receptors all come from a woman between 50 and 59 years old with HIV. Both conserved end residues are part of each CDR3. Each record gives: V gene, J gene, CDR3 protein.

>TRBV7-9|TRBJ2-3
CASSPLWTGGTDTQYF
>TRBV30|TRBJ1-6
CAWSDQSLYNSPLHF
>TRBV6-6|TRBJ1-4
CASSSVDEREEKLFF
>TRBV15|TRBJ2-7
CATSSDRGGYEQYF
>TRBV9|TRBJ2-3
CASTSGGSQLDTQYF
>TRBV6-5|TRBJ2-7
CASSYRQIYEQYF
>TRBV30|TRBJ1-5
CAWSPDSRNQPQHF
>TRBV5-1|TRBJ1-1
CASSWGDLVGFTEAFF
>TRBV9|TRBJ2-1
CASSSSWGRGGEGEQFF
>TRBV13|TRBJ2-3
CASSSRTTRRTDTQYF